This is a list of T cell receptor beta chains from one sample in a study of cytomegalovirus exposure and HLA in healthy donors. Method: immunoSEQ multiplex PCR; TCRdb's copy keeps in-frame clones and lacks some. The sample includes some 39,000 clones. The sample comprised PBMCs. Receptors originate from a male donor in good health and CMV-seronegative. CDR3s include the opening cysteine and the closing phenylalanine or tryptophan. A D gene is named only where the DNA matches it firmly.

CDR3aa: CAISGTGGYEQYF; CDR3nt: TGTGCCATCAGTGGGACAGGGGGCTACGAGCAGTACTTC; d_gene: TRBD1; v_gene: TRBV10-3; j_gene: TRBJ2-7
CDR3aa: CASSYETGAIYEQYF; CDR3nt: TGCGCCAGCAGCTATGAGACAGGGGCAATCTACGAGCAGTACTTC; d_gene: TRBD1; v_gene: TRBV5-1; j_gene: TRBJ2-7
CDR3aa: CASSTGFYGYTF; CDR3nt: TGCGCCAGCAGTACAGGTTTCTATGGCTACACCTTC; d_gene: NA; v_gene: TRBV4-1; j_gene: TRBJ1-2
CDR3aa: CASSLGPVGTNNQPQHF; CDR3nt: TGTGCCAGCAGCTTAGGGCCCGTCGGGACAAATAATCAGCCCCAGCATTTT; d_gene: NA; v_gene: TRBV7-4; j_gene: TRBJ1-5
CDR3aa: CASSRQVFDYGYTF; CDR3nt: TGTGCCAGCAGCCGACAGGTTTTCGACTATGGCTACACCTTC; d_gene: NA; v_gene: TRBV6-5; j_gene: TRBJ1-2
CDR3aa: CASSPRQGHGYTF; CDR3nt: TGTGCCAGCTCACCACGTCAGGGGCATGGCTACACCTTC; d_gene: NA; v_gene: TRBV18; j_gene: TRBJ1-2
CDR3aa: CASSPGRLGVEAFF; CDR3nt: TGTGCCAGCAGCCCGGGCCGACTCGGGGTTGAGGCTTTCTTT; d_gene: NA; v_gene: TRBV5-6; j_gene: TRBJ1-1
CDR3aa: CASSWGPTPNNEQFF; CDR3nt: TGTGCCAGCAGCTGGGGCCCGACCCCGAACAATGAGCAGTTCTTC; d_gene: NA; v_gene: TRBV7-2; j_gene: TRBJ2-1
CDR3aa: CASRLTGTGELFF; CDR3nt: TGTGCCAGCAGACTCACAGGGACCGGGGAGCTGTTTTTT; d_gene: NA; v_gene: TRBV6-4; j_gene: TRBJ2-2
CDR3aa: CASSDYRGNYEQYF; CDR3nt: TGCGCCAGCAGTGACTACAGGGGGAACTACGAGCAGTACTTC; d_gene: TRBD1; v_gene: TRBV10-1; j_gene: TRBJ2-7
CDR3aa: CASSLVGQGQETQYF; CDR3nt: TGTGCCAGCAGCTTGGTAGGGCAGGGTCAAGAGACCCAGTACTTC; d_gene: NA; v_gene: TRBV5-4; j_gene: TRBJ2-5
CDR3aa: CASGNRETDTQYF; CDR3nt: TGTGCCAGCGGGAACAGGGAAACAGATACGCAGTATTTT; d_gene: NA; v_gene: TRBV6-5; j_gene: TRBJ2-3
CDR3aa: CASSSPGQEEETQYF; CDR3nt: TGTGCCAGCAGTTCCCCGGGACAGGAAGAAGAGACCCAGTACTTC; d_gene: TRBD1; v_gene: TRBV6-5; j_gene: TRBJ2-5
CDR3aa: CASSLALRDRAYEQYF; CDR3nt: TGTGCCAGCAGCTTAGCCCTCCGGGACAGGGCCTACGAGCAGTACTTC; d_gene: TRBD1; v_gene: TRBV11-1; j_gene: TRBJ2-7
CDR3aa: CASSPPQWRSRDQPQHF; CDR3nt: TGTGCCAGCAGTCCACCGCAGTGGCGATCCCGGGATCAGCCCCAGCATTTT; d_gene: NA; v_gene: TRBV28; j_gene: TRBJ1-5
CDR3aa: CASTWGQGTYEQYF; CDR3nt: TGTGCCAGCACCTGGGGACAGGGGACCTACGAGCAGTACTTC; d_gene: TRBD1; v_gene: TRBV6-1; j_gene: TRBJ2-7
CDR3aa: CASSKQGARTEAFF; CDR3nt: TGTGCCAGCAGCAAACAGGGGGCGCGAACTGAAGCTTTCTTT; d_gene: TRBD1; v_gene: TRBV7-2; j_gene: TRBJ1-1
CDR3aa: CASSDPRSSYNSPLHF; CDR3nt: TGTGCCAGCAGTGACCCGCGGAGCTCCTATAATTCACCCCTCCACTTT; d_gene: NA; v_gene: TRBV6-1; j_gene: TRBJ1-6
CDR3aa: CASSMRSGTFF; CDR3nt: TGTGCCAGTAGTATGAGGTCCGGGACTTTCTTT; d_gene: NA; v_gene: TRBV19; j_gene: TRBJ1-1
CDR3aa: CASSTELSNQPQHF; CDR3nt: TGTGCCAGCAGTACAGAGCTAAGCAATCAGCCCCAGCATTTT; d_gene: NA; v_gene: TRBV2; j_gene: TRBJ1-5
CDR3aa: CATVPSLGGGVTEAFF; CDR3nt: TGTGCCACCGTCCCCTCTCTAGGTGGGGGGGTCACTGAAGCTTTCTTT; d_gene: NA; v_gene: TRBV19; j_gene: TRBJ1-1
CDR3aa: CASSRDRRKDTQYF; CDR3nt: TGTGCCAGCAGCCGGGACAGACGGAAAGATACGCAGTATTTT; d_gene: TRBD1; v_gene: TRBV7-2; j_gene: TRBJ2-3
CDR3aa: CASKGGTTHTGELFF; CDR3nt: TGTGCCAGCAAGGGGGGGACTACCCACACCGGGGAGCTGTTTTTT; d_gene: NA; v_gene: TRBV2; j_gene: TRBJ2-2
CDR3aa: CASSPGREGDLDKNIQYF; CDR3nt: TGTGCCAGCTCACCCGGCAGGGAGGGGGATCTGGACAAAAACATTCAGTACTTC; d_gene: NA; v_gene: TRBV18; j_gene: TRBJ2-4
CDR3aa: CASSPAYRDSTEAFF; CDR3nt: TGTGCCAGCTCACCGGCATATAGGGACTCCACTGAAGCTTTCTTT; d_gene: NA; v_gene: TRBV18; j_gene: TRBJ1-1
CDR3aa: CASTLTGGSPLHF; CDR3nt: TGTGCCAGCACCCTAACAGGGGGTTCACCCCTCCACTTT; d_gene: TRBD1; v_gene: TRBV5-5; j_gene: TRBJ1-6
CDR3aa: CASSLARDVETQYF; CDR3nt: TGTGCCAGCAGCTTAGCCAGGGATGTAGAGACCCAGTACTTC; d_gene: NA; v_gene: TRBV7-9; j_gene: TRBJ2-5
CDR3aa: CASRRDGETQYF; CDR3nt: TGTGCCAGCAGGCGGGACGGTGAGACCCAGTACTTC; d_gene: NA; v_gene: TRBV28; j_gene: TRBJ2-5
CDR3aa: CASSEETGSAIYEQYF; CDR3nt: TGTGCCAGCAGTGAGGAGACAGGGAGCGCAATCTACGAGCAGTACTTC; d_gene: TRBD1; v_gene: TRBV2; j_gene: TRBJ2-7
CDR3aa: CASSTSRGTEAFF; CDR3nt: TGCGCCAGCAGCACCTCGAGGGGGACTGAAGCTTTCTTT; d_gene: NA; v_gene: TRBV5-1; j_gene: TRBJ1-1
CDR3aa: CASSPGGRGGHEQYF; CDR3nt: TGTGCCAGCAGCCCCGGGGGGCGGGGCGGCCACGAGCAGTACTTC; d_gene: NA; v_gene: TRBV11-3; j_gene: TRBJ2-7
CDR3aa: CASSLRPREAFF; CDR3nt: TGTGCCAGCAGCTTACGACCGAGGGAAGCTTTCTTT; d_gene: NA; v_gene: TRBV7-8; j_gene: TRBJ1-1
CDR3aa: CASSSQTGNLALHF; CDR3nt: TGTGCCAGCAGTTCCCAGACAGGGAATTTGGCCCTCCACTTT; d_gene: TRBD1; v_gene: TRBV6-5; j_gene: TRBJ1-6
CDR3aa: CASSSRNLEKLFF; CDR3nt: TGTGCCAGCAGTTCCAGGAATCTCGAAAAACTGTTTTTT; d_gene: NA; v_gene: TRBV6-5; j_gene: TRBJ1-4
CDR3aa: CASSWRGDSQETQYF; CDR3nt: TGTGCCAGCAGTTGGCGGGGAGACTCTCAAGAGACCCAGTACTTC; d_gene: NA; v_gene: TRBV6-5; j_gene: TRBJ2-5
CDR3aa: CASSVNRAYEQYF; CDR3nt: TGTGCCAGCAGTGTCAACAGGGCCTACGAGCAGTACTTC; d_gene: NA; v_gene: TRBV6-1; j_gene: TRBJ2-7
CDR3aa: CASSDSQGLNTEAFF; CDR3nt: TGTGCCAGTAGCGATTCCCAGGGCCTGAACACTGAAGCTTTCTTT; d_gene: NA; v_gene: TRBV19; j_gene: TRBJ1-1
CDR3aa: CASSVLGGGPYGYTF; CDR3nt: TGTGCCAGCAGTGTCTTGGGGGGAGGGCCTTATGGCTACACCTTC; d_gene: NA; v_gene: TRBV2; j_gene: TRBJ1-2
CDR3aa: CASSDTRGGVYEQYF; CDR3nt: TGTGCCAGCAGTGACACCCGGGGTGGAGTCTACGAGCAGTACTTC; d_gene: NA; v_gene: TRBV6-1; j_gene: TRBJ2-7
CDR3aa: CASSLLGTGAYEQYF; CDR3nt: TGTGCCAGCAGCTTATTGGGGACAGGGGCCTACGAGCAGTACTTC; d_gene: TRBD1; v_gene: TRBV11-2; j_gene: TRBJ2-7
CDR3aa: CASSTGQAGGLGAYEQYF; CDR3nt: TGTGCCAGCAGTACCGGACAGGCAGGCGGCCTCGGGGCCTACGAGCAGTACTTC; d_gene: TRBD1; v_gene: TRBV27; j_gene: TRBJ2-7
CDR3aa: CASSEQGVGRNEQFF; CDR3nt: TGTGCCAGCAGCGAACAGGGTGTCGGGCGCAATGAGCAGTTCTTC; d_gene: NA; v_gene: TRBV14; j_gene: TRBJ2-1
CDR3aa: CASSQGQGPAGELFF; CDR3nt: TGCGCCAGCAGCCAAGGACAGGGACCCGCCGGGGAGCTGTTTTTT; d_gene: TRBD1; v_gene: TRBV4-1; j_gene: TRBJ2-2
CDR3aa: CASSDQTGGTEAFF; CDR3nt: TGTGCCAGCAGTGATCAAACAGGGGGCACTGAAGCTTTCTTT; d_gene: TRBD1; v_gene: TRBV6-1; j_gene: TRBJ1-1
CDR3aa: CASSPRRGTGADYGYTF; CDR3nt: TGTGCCAGCTCACCAAGGCGCGGGACAGGGGCCGACTATGGCTACACCTTC; d_gene: TRBD1; v_gene: TRBV18; j_gene: TRBJ1-2
CDR3aa: CASSFVLTNQYF; CDR3nt: TGTGCCAGCAGTTTTGTACTGACTAATCAGTACTTC; d_gene: NA; v_gene: TRBV28; j_gene: TRBJ2-7
CDR3aa: CASSVEGQGSYGYTF; CDR3nt: TGTGCCAGCAGCGTAGAGGGACAGGGCTCCTATGGCTACACCTTC; d_gene: TRBD1; v_gene: TRBV9; j_gene: TRBJ1-2
CDR3aa: CASSATGAGELFF; CDR3nt: TGTGCCAGCAGCGCTACAGGGGCCGGGGAGCTGTTTTTT; d_gene: TRBD1; v_gene: TRBV9; j_gene: TRBJ2-2
CDR3aa: CASSEVAGSNTGELFF; CDR3nt: TGTGCCAGCAGTGAAGTAGCGGGGTCTAACACCGGGGAGCTGTTTTTT; d_gene: TRBD2; v_gene: TRBV6-4; j_gene: TRBJ2-2
CDR3aa: CASSLGLVQETQYF; CDR3nt: TGTGCCAGCAGCCTAGGACTAGTGCAAGAGACCCAGTACTTC; d_gene: TRBD2; v_gene: TRBV5-4; j_gene: TRBJ2-5
CDR3aa: CASSPTHTGEAFF; CDR3nt: TGTGCCAGCAGCCCAACCCATACAGGCGAAGCTTTCTTT; d_gene: NA; v_gene: TRBV5-6; j_gene: TRBJ1-1
CDR3aa: CASSYEARHGSEAFF; CDR3nt: TGTGCCAGCAGTTATGAGGCCCGGCACGGCTCTGAAGCTTTCTTT; d_gene: NA; v_gene: TRBV6-5; j_gene: TRBJ1-1
CDR3aa: CASKVTGGLAEAFF; CDR3nt: TGTGCCAGCAAGGTGACAGGGGGCCTCGCTGAAGCTTTCTTT; d_gene: TRBD1; v_gene: TRBV19; j_gene: TRBJ1-1
CDR3aa: CASSVGRGNYNEQFF; CDR3nt: TGTGCCAGCAGCGTAGGCAGGGGGAACTACAATGAGCAGTTCTTC; d_gene: TRBD1; v_gene: TRBV9; j_gene: TRBJ2-1
CDR3aa: CASSYGLAGAETQYF; CDR3nt: TGTGCCAGCAGTTACGGACTAGCGGGGGCGGAGACCCAGTACTTC; d_gene: TRBD2; v_gene: TRBV6-6; j_gene: TRBJ2-5
CDR3aa: CASSYSRQGNEQYF; CDR3nt: TGTGCCAGCAGTTACTCGCGACAGGGGAACGAGCAGTACTTC; d_gene: TRBD1; v_gene: TRBV6-6; j_gene: TRBJ2-7
CDR3aa: CASSQVASGGEGEQYF; CDR3nt: TGTGCCAGCAGCCAAGTCGCTAGCGGGGGAGAGGGCGAGCAGTACTTC; d_gene: TRBD2; v_gene: TRBV4-2; j_gene: TRBJ2-7
CDR3aa: CASSFLDTYNQPQHF; CDR3nt: TGTGCCAGTAGTTTCCTTGACACTTACAATCAGCCCCAGCATTTT; d_gene: NA; v_gene: TRBV19; j_gene: TRBJ1-5
CDR3aa: CASSTNGQNYGYTF; CDR3nt: TGTGCCAGCAGCACTAACGGACAGAACTATGGCTACACCTTC; d_gene: NA; v_gene: TRBV6-6; j_gene: TRBJ1-2
CDR3aa: CASSNPDRTPNTGELFF; CDR3nt: TGTGCCAGCAGCAACCCGGACAGGACCCCGAACACCGGGGAGCTGTTTTTT; d_gene: TRBD1; v_gene: TRBV9; j_gene: TRBJ2-2